A single sample is the source of the 10 T cell receptor beta chains below, sequenced in a study of blood T cell repertoires in COVID-19. TCRdb keeps only in-frame clones here, not all; method: immunoSEQ multiplex PCR. Among around 13,000 clones listed, roughly four fifths were seen once. Material for sequencing was peripheral blood. These receptors were obtained from a woman aged 55-69 years with acute or convalescent COVID-19.

The chain carries TRBV11-2 and TRBJ1-1; unclear D gene. Germline CDR1 reads SGHAT; CDR2 reads FQNNGV. V was pared by 5 bases and J by 5 bases, with 9 bases between. This CDR3 has 12 amino acids. The CDR3 spells CASSRLLTEAFF. DNA for the CDR3: TGTGCCAGCAGCCGTCTCCTAACTGAAGCTTTCTTT.

CDR3 region: CASSLSVEYGYTF. CDR3 in DNA: TGCGCCAGCAGCCTATCAGTGGAGTATGGCTACACCTTC. The rearrangement joins TRBV5-1 to TRBJ1-2; D not certain. This CDR3 has 13 amino acids. V lost 4 bases, J lost 5 bases, and 12 bases lay in between. Germline CDR1 and CDR2: SGHRS and YFSETQ.

The chain employs TRBV10-2 and TRBJ1-5, with 8 bases fitting TRBD1. V was pared by 3 bases and J by 1 base, with 11 bases of the junction left unmatched. CDR1 WSHSY and CDR2 SAAADI come from the germline V gene. This CDR3 is 18 amino acids long. CDR3 residues: CASSDDRGRVSSNQPQHF. DNA for the CDR3: TGCGCCAGCAGTGACGACAGGGGTCGCGTTTCAAGCAATCAGCCCCAGCATTTT.

V and J are TRBV6-6 and TRBJ2-5; a possible D gene is TRBD2 (6 bases). The germline gives CDR1 MNHNY, CDR2 SVGAGI (reference sequence). Between the trimmed V and J ends, which lost 7 bases and 7 bases, there was a span of 13 bases. This CDR3 is 12 amino acids long. The CDR3 spells CASNGGVGTQYF. The CDR3 coding sequence is TGTGCCAGCAATGGAGGGGTAGGGACCCAGTACTTC.

The gene calls are TRBV4-1 and TRBJ2-1; D call uncertain. The V and J ends lost 3 bases and 6 bases respectively, with 9 bases between them. CDR3 length: 13 amino acids. CDR1 and CDR2 from the germline V gene are MGHRA and YSYEKL. CDR3 coding DNA: TGCGCCAGCAGCCACGGTTCTTTCAATGAGCAGTTCTTC. This translates into CASSHGSFNEQFF.

The rearrangement joins TRBV6-5 to TRBJ2-3; D is possibly TRBD2 (5 bases). The CDR3 extends over 14 amino acids. Trimming stripped 7 bases from V and 0 bases from J, with 11 bases between. CDR1 and CDR2 (germline): MNHEY, SVGAGI. The CDR3 DNA is TGTGCCAGCACGGAGGAACCTAGCACAGATACGCAGTATTTT. Translation: CASTEEPSTDTQYF.

V and J are TRBV27 and TRBJ2-7; 8 nucleotides line up with TRBD2. Germline V CDR1 and CDR2: MNHEY, SMNVEV (reference sequence). With 5 bases clipped from V and 6 bases from J, the junction kept 9 bases outside the gene matches. The CDR3 is 14 residues long. The CDR3 loop reads CASSPGGVVGEQYF. For the CDR3, the DNA is TGTGCCAGCAGTCCCGGGGGGGTGGTGGGCGAGCAGTACTTC.

The CDR3 loop is CASGLVRGVPYGYTF. CDR3 nucleotide sequence: TGTGCTAGTGGTTTGGTAAGAGGTGTTCCATATGGCTACACCTTC. The gene calls are TRBV12-5 and TRBJ1-2; D ambiguous. V was shortened by 0 bases and J by 5 bases, with 13 bases between the two germline ends. This CDR3 comprises 15 residues. CDR1 and CDR2 from the germline V gene are LGHNT and FRNRAP.

This clone came up a few times. V is TRBV6-1 and J is TRBJ1-6; a weak D match, TRBD1 (6 bases). The CDR3 covers 15 residues. The germline V and J ends were trimmed by 0 bases and 10 bases, with 13 bases remaining between them. Germline assignment: CDR1 MNHNS and CDR2 SASEGT. The CDR3 spells CASSEAAGVRSPLHF. The DNA of the CDR3 is TGTGCCAGCAGTGAAGCAGCAGGGGTTCGCTCACCCCTCCACTTT.

The J gene is TRBJ1-2, the V gene TRBV24-1; the D gene is possibly TRBD1 (6 bases). CDR1 is KGHDR and CDR2 is SFDVKD in the germline V gene. The CDR3 has 13 amino acids. Trimming cost V 3 bases and J 7 bases, with 11 bases left between them. The CDR3: CATSDTGFRGYTF. The CDR3 DNA reads TGTGCCACCAGTGATACAGGGTTTCGTGGCTACACCTTC.